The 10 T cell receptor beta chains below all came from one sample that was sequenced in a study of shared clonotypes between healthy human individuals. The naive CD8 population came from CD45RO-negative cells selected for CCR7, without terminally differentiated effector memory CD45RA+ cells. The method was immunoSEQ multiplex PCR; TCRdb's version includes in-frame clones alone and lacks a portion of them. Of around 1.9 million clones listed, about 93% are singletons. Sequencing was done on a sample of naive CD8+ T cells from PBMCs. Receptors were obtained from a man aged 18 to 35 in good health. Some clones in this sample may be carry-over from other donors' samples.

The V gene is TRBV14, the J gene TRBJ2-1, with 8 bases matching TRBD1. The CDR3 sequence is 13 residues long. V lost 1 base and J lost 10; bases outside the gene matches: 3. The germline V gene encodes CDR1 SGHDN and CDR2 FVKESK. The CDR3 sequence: CASSQVRTGEQFF. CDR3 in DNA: TGTGCCAGCAGCCAAGTCCGGACAGGGGAGCAGTTCTTC.

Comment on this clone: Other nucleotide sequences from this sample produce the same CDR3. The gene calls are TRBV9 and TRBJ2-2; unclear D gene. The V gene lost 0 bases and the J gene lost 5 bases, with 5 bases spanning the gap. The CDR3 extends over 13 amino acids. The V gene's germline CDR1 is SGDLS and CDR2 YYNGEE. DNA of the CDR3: TGTGCCAGCAGCGTAGATGGGACCGGGGAGCTGTTTTTT. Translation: CASSVDGTGELFF.

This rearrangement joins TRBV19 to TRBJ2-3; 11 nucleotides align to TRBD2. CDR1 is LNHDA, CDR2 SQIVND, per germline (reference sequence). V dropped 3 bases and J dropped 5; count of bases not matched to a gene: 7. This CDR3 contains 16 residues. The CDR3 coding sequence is TGTGCCAGTAGTATGGGGACTAGCGGTCGGGGAGATACGCAGTATTTT. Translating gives CASSMGTSGRGDTQYF.

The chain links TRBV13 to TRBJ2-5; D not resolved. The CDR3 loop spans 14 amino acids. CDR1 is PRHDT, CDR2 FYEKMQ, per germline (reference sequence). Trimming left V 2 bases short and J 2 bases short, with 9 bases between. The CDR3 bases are TGTGCCAGCAGCTTAAGGACCAGACAAGAGACCCAGTACTTC. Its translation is CASSLRTRQETQYF.

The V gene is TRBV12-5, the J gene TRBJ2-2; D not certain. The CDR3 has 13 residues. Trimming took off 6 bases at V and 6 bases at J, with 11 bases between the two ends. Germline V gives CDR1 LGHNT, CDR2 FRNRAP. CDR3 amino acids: CASGIGLAGELFF. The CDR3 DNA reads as TGTGCTAGTGGAATTGGATTGGCCGGGGAGCTGTTTTTT. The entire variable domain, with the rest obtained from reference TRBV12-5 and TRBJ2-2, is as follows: DARVTQTPRHKVTEMGQEVTMRCQPILGHNTVFWYRQTMMQGLELLAYFRNRAPLDDSGMPKDRFSAEMPDATLATLKIQPSEPRDSAVYFCASGIGLAGELFFGEGSRLTVL.

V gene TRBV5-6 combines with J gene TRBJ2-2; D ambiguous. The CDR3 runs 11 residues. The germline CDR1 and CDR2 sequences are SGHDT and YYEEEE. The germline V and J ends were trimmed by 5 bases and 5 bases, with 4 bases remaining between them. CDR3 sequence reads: CASSQTGELFF. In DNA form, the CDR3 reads TGTGCCAGCAGTCAGACCGGGGAGCTGTTTTTT. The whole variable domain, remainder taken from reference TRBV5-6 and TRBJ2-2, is DAGVTQSPTHLIKTRGQQVTLRCSPKSGHDTVSWYQQALGQGPQFIFQYYEEEERQRGNFPDRFSGHQFPNYSSELNVNALLLGDSALYLCASSQTGELFFGEGSRLTVL.

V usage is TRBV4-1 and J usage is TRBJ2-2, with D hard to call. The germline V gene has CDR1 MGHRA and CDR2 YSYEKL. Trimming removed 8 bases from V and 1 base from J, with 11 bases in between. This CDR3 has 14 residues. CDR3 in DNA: TGCGCCAGCCTCAGGTACGTGAACACCGGGGAGCTGTTTTTT. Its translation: CASLRYVNTGELFF.

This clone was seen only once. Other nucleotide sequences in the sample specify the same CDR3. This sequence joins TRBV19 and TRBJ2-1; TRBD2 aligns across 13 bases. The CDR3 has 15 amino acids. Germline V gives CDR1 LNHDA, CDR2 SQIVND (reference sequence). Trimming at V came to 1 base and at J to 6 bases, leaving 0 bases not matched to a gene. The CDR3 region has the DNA TGTGCCAGTAGTATAGGACTAGCGGGAGGCAATGAGCAGTTCTTC. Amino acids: CASSIGLAGGNEQFF.

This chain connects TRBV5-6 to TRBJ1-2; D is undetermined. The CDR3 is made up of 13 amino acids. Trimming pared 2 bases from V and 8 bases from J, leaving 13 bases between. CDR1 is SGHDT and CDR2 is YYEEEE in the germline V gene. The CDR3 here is CASSFGSGEGYTF. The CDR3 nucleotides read TGTGCCAGCAGCTTCGGATCCGGGGAGGGCTACACCTTC.

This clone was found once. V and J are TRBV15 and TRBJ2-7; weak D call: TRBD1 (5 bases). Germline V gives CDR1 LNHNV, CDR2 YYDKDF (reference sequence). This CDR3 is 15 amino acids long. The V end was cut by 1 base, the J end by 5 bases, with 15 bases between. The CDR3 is CATSRGGPWGHEQYF. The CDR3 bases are TGTGCCACCAGCAGAGGTGGACCGTGGGGCCACGAGCAGTACTTC.